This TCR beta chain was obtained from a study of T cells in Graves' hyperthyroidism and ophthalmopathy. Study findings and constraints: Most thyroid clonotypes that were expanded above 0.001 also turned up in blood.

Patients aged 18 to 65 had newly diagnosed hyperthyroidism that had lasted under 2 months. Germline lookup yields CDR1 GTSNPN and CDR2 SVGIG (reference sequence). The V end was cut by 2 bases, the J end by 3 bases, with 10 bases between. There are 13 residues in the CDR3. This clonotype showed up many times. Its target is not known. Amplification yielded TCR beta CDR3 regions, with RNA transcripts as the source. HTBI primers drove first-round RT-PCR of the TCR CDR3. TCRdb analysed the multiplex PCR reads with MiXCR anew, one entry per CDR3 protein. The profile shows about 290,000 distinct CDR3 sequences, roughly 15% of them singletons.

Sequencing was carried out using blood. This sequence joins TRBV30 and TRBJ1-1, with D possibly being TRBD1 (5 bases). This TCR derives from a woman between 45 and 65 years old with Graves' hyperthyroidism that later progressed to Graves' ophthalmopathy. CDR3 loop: CAWSIGRDTEAFF. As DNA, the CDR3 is TGTGCCTGGAGTATTGGCAGGGACACTGAAGCTTTCTTT.